These 9 T cell receptor beta chains came from one sample sequenced in a study of blood T cell repertoires in COVID-19. Sequencing was performed with immunoSEQ multiplex PCR; in TCRdb, only in-frame clones are kept and a portion is missing. The sample consists of under 200,000 clones, around 80% of them appearing once. The sample comprised PBMCs or T cells enriched from blood (not recorded which). The receptors come from a man aged 50-60 years who had recovered from COVID-19.

This rearrangement joins TRBV28 to TRBJ1-1; TRBD1 might be the D (6 bases). CDR1 and CDR2 (germline): MDHEN, SYDVKM. Trimming removed 6 bases at V and 5 bases at J, with 13 bases between. The CDR3 runs to 13 residues. CDR3 sequence reads: CASSPQGTTEAFF. CDR3 bases: TGTGCCAGCAGCCCCCAGGGGACGACTGAAGCTTTCTTT.

The chain employs TRBV3-1 (or the pseudogene TRBV3-2) and TRBJ2-2; perhaps TRBD2 as D (5 bases). This CDR3 has 15 residues. Germline V gives CDR1 LGHDT, CDR2 YNNKEL (reference sequence). V dropped 1 base and J dropped 5 bases, with 11 bases sitting between them. The CDR3 nucleotides read TGTGCCAGCAGCCAAGGCTCTGGAGGAACCGGGGAGCTGTTTTTT. Amino acids: CASSQGSGGTGELFF.

The V gene is TRBV10-3, the J gene TRBJ2-7; 11 bases are a match to TRBD1. Trimming cost V 3 bases and J 4 bases; bases outside gene matches: 8. The CDR3 is 16 amino acids. Per germline, CDR1 ENHRY and CDR2 SYGVKD. Here the CDR3 reads CAISDVSGTGGYEQYF. The CDR3 bases are TGTGCCATCAGTGATGTCTCTGGGACAGGGGGATACGAGCAGTACTTC.

The chain couples TRBV19 to TRBJ2-4; tentatively, D is TRBD1 (6 bases). The CDR3 runs to 16 residues. The V gene lost 7 bases and the J gene lost 2 bases, with 18 bases spanning the gap. CDR1 and CDR2 from the germline V gene are LNHDA and SQIVND (reference sequence). CDR3 DNA: TGTGCCAGTAAGGGGTTTGGGGGCTCAACCAAAAACATTCAGTACTTC. This sequence encodes CASKGFGGSTKNIQYF.

This chain joins TRBV4-1 and TRBJ2-2; a possible D gene is TRBD2 (5 bases). The CDR3 covers 16 residues. Germline lookup yields CDR1 MGHRA and CDR2 YSYEKL. Trimming cost V 4 bases and J 0 bases, with 12 bases left between them. CDR3 loop: CASSPGGQPNTGELFF. In DNA, the CDR3 is TGCGCCAGCAGCCCTGGAGGTCAACCGAACACCGGGGAGCTGTTTTTT.

V and J are TRBV19 and TRBJ1-3; D may be TRBD1 (5 bases). Trimming removed 5 bases from V and 0 bases from J, with 11 bases in between. Germline values: CDR1 LNHDA, CDR2 SQIVND (reference sequence). CDR3 length: 15 residues. The CDR3 DNA reads TGTGCCAGTAGTCAGGCCAGGGCCTCTGGAAACACCATATATTTT. As protein: CASSQARASGNTIYF.

The V gene is TRBV10-1, the J gene TRBJ2-3; 7 bases match TRBD2. The CDR3 runs 13 residues. Per the germline V gene, CDR1 is WNHNN and CDR2 is SYGVQD (reference sequence). With V trimmed by 7 bases and J by 2 bases, 3 bases remained unmatched. As DNA, the CDR3 is TGCGCCAGCACGGGAGGCCCCACAGATACGCAGTATTTT. It specifies CASTGGPTDTQYF.

The chain couples TRBV10-3 to TRBJ2-4; D not resolved. Germline assignment: CDR1 ENHRY and CDR2 SYGVKD. V lost 10 bases to trimming and J lost 2 bases, with 21 bases between them. The CDR3 contains 16 residues. The CDR3 region has the DNA TGTGCCACCGCAACCTCGCCGACTTCACCCAAAAACATTCAGTACTTC. It specifies CATATSPTSPKNIQYF.

The genes are TRBV4-2 and TRBJ2-2; 7 nucleotides line up with TRBD1. Trimming took 0 bases from V and 7 from J; bases not matched to a gene: 5. The length of the CDR3 is 15 residues. The V gene's germline CDR1 is LGHNA and CDR2 YNFKEQ. The CDR3 DNA sequence: TGTGCCAGCAGCCAAGACAGGACAGGCCGCGGGGAGCTGTTTTTT. The encoded protein is CASSQDRTGRGELFF.